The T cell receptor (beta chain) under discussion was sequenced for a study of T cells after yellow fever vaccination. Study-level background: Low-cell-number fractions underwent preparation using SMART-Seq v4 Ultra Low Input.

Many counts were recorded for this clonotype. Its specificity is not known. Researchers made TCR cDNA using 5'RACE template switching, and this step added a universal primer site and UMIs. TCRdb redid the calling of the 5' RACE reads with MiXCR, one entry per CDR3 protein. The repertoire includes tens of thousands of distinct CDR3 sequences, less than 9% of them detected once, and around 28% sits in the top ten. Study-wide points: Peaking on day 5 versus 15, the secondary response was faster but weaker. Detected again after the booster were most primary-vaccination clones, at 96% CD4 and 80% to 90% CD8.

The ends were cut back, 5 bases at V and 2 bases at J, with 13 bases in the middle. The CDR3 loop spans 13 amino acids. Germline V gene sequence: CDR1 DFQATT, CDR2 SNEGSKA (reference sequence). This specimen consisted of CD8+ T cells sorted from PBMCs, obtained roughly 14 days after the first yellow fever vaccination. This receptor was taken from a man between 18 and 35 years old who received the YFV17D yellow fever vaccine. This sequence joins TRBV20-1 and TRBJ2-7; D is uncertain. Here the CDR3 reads CSARRVGTYEQYF. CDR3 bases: TGCAGTGCTCGCCGTGTGGGAACCTACGAGCAGTACTTC.